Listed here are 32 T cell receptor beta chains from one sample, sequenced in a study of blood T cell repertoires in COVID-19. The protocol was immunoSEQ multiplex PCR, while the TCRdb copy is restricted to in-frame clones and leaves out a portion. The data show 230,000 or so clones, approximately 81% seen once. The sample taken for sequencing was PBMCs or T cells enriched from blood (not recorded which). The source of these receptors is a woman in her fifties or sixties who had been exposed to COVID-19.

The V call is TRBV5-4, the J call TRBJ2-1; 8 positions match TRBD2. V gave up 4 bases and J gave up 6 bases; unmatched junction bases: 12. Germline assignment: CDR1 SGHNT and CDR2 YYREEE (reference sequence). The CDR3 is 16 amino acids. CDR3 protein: CASSPAERGWGNEQFF. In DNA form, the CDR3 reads TGTGCCAGCAGCCCCGCGGAGCGGGGGTGGGGCAATGAGCAGTTCTTC.

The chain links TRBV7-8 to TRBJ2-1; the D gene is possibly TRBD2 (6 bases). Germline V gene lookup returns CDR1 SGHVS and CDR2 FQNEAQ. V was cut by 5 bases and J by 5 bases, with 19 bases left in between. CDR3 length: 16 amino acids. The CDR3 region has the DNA TGTGCCAGCAGCCGAGTTGGGCGGGGCAATCACAATGAGCAGTTCTTC. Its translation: CASSRVGRGNHNEQFF.

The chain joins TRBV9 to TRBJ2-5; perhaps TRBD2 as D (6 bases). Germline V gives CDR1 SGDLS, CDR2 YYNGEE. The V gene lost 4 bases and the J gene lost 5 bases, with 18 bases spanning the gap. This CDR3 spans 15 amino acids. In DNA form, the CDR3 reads TGTGCCAGCAGCCCATCCGGAGGGAGCGGGGAGACCCAGTACTTC. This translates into CASSPSGGSGETQYF.

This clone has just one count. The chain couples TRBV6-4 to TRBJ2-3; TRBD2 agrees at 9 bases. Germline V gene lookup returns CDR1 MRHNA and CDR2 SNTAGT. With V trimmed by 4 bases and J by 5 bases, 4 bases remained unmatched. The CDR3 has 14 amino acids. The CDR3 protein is CASSGGGAGDTQYF. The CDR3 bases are TGTGCCAGCAGTGGCGGGGGGGCTGGAGATACGCAGTATTTT.

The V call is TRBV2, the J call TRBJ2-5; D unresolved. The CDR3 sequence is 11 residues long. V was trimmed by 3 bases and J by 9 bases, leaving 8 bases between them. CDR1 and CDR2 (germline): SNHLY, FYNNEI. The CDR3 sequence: CASSDVRAQYF. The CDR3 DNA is TGTGCCAGCAGTGATGTCCGGGCCCAGTACTTC.

This CDR3 reads CASSLYEVTPFSEQYF. CDR3 coding DNA: TGTGCCAGCAGCTTGTACGAGGTCACACCTTTCTCTGAGCAGTACTTC. The chain recombines TRBV5-5 with TRBJ2-7; D gene ambiguous. The CDR3 sequence is 16 residues long. Germline V gene lookup returns CDR1 SGHKS and CDR2 YYEKEE (reference sequence). The ends were cut back, 1 base at V and 7 bases at J, with 21 bases in the middle.

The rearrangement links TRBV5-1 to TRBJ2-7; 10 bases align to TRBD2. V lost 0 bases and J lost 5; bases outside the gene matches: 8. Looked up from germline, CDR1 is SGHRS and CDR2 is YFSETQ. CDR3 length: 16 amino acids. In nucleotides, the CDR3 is TGCGCCAGCAGCTTGGCCGATCCGCTAGCGGGGGACGAGCAGTACTTC. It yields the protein CASSLADPLAGDEQYF.

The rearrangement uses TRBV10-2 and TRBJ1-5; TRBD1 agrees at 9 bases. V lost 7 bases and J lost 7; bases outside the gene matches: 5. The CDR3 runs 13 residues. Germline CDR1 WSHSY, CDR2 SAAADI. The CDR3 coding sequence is TGCGCCAGCACCGGACAGGGGATGCAGCCCCAGCATTTT. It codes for CASTGQGMQPQHF.

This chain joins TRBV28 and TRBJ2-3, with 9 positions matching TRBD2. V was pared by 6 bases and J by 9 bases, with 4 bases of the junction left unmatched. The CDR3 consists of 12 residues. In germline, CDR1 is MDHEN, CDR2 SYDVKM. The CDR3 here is CASSLAGRTQYF. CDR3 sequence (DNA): TGTGCCAGCAGCCTAGCGGGGAGGACGCAGTATTTT.

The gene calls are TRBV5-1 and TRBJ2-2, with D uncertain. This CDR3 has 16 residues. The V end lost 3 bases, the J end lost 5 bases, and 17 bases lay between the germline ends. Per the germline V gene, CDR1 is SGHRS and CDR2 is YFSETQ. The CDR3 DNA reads TGCGCCAGCAGCTCTTTTACGGCGGAACGGACCGGGGAGCTGTTTTTT. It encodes CASSSFTAERTGELFF.

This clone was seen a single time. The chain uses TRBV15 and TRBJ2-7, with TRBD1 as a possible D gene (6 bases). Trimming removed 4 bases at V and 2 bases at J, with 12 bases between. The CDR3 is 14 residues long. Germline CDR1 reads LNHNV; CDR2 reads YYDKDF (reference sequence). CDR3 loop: CATSIRTAPYEQYF. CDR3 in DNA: TGTGCCACCAGCATAAGGACAGCTCCCTACGAGCAGTACTTC.

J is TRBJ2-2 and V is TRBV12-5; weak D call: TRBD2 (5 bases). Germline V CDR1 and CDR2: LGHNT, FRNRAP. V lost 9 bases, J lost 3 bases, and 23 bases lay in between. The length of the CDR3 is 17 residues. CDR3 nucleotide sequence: TGTGCTAGCACCCCTCTAAGGCGAGGTAGCGACACCGGGGAGCTGTTTTTT. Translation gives CASTPLRRGSDTGELFF.

The CDR3 DNA follows: TGTGCCAGCAGCGTTCGAACCGGGGGGGATACGCAGTATTTT. Residues: CASSVRTGGDTQYF. The chain combines TRBV9 with TRBJ2-3, with 7 bases fitting TRBD2. V dropped 2 bases and J dropped 6; count of bases not matched to a gene: 6. This CDR3 comprises 14 residues. CDR1 SGDLS and CDR2 YYNGEE come from the germline V gene.

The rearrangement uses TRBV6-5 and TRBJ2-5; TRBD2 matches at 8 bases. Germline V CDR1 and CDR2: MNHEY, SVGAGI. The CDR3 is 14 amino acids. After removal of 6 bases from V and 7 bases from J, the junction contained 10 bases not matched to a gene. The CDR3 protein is CASSLTSAEVTQYF. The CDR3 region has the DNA TGTGCCAGCAGCTTGACTAGCGCAGAGGTGACCCAGTACTTC.

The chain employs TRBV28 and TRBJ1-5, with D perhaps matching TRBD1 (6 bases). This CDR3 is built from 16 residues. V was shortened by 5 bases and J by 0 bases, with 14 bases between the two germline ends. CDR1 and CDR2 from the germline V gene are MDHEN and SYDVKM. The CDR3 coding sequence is TGTGCCAGCAGTCCGAGGGGGAGTTATAGCAATCAGCCCCAGCATTTT. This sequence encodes CASSPRGSYSNQPQHF. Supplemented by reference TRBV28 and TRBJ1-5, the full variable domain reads DVKVTQSSRYLVKRTGEKVFLECVQDMDHENMFWYRQDPGLGLRLIYFSYDVKMKEKGDIPEGYSVSREKKERFSLILESASTNQTSMYLCASSPRGSYSNQPQHFGDGTRLSIL.

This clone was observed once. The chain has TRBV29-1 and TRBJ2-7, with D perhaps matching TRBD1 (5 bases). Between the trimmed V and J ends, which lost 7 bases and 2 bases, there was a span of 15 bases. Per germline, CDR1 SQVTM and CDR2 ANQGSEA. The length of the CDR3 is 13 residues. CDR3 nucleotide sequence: TGCAGCGCCTACGGCGGCAGGGCCTACGAGCAGTACTTC. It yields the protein CSAYGGRAYEQYF.

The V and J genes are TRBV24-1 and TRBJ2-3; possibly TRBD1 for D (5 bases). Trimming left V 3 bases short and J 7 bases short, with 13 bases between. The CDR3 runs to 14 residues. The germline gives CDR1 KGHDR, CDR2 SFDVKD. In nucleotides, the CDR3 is TGTGCCACCAGTGATCGATGGGGCCCGCATACGCAGTATTTT. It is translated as CATSDRWGPHTQYF.

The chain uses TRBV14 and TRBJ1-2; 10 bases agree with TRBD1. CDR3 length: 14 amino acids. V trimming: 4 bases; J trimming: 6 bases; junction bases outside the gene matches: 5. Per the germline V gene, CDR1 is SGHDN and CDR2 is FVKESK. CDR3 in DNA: TGTGCCAGCAGCCTGTCGACAGGGGGCAATGGCTACACCTTC. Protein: CASSLSTGGNGYTF.

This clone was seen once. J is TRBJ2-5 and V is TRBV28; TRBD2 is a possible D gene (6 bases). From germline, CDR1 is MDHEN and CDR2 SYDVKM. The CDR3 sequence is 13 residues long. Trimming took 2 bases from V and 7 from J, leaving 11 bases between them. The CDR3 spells CASSLGAGLTQYF. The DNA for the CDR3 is TGTGCCAGCAGTTTAGGGGCGGGGCTGACCCAGTACTTC.

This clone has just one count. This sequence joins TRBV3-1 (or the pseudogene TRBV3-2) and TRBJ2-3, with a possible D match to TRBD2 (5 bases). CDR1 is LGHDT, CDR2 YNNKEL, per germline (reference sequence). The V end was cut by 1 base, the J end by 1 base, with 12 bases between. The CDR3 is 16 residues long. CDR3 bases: TGTGCCAGCAGCCAAGGGCTAACCGGGGGCACAGATACGCAGTATTTT. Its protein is CASSQGLTGGTDTQYF.

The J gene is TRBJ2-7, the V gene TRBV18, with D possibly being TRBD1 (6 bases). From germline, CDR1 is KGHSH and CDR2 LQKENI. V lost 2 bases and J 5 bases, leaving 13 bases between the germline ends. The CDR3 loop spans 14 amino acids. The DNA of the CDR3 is TGTGCCAGCTCACCAACAGGGTTTAGTAACGAGCAGTACTTC. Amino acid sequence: CASSPTGFSNEQYF.

The CDR3, as DNA: TGTGCCAGCAGCTGGTCGGGTATAGCGAACACTGAAGCTTTCTTT. Residues: CASSWSGIANTEAFF. This chain links TRBV6-5 with TRBJ1-1; no clear D. This CDR3 comprises 15 residues. Germline CDR1 MNHEY, CDR2 SVGAGI. V was pared by 6 bases and J by 1 base, with 15 bases between.

Written as DNA, the CDR3 is TGTGCCAGCAGCGTAGGGGGACAGGGCTCCTACGAGCAGTACTTC. As protein: CASSVGGQGSYEQYF. The chain is built from TRBV9 and TRBJ2-7; 9 bases agree with TRBD1. Germline assignment: CDR1 SGDLS and CDR2 YYNGEE. V shed 0 bases, J shed 0 bases, and the junction held 1 base outside the gene matches. This CDR3 is 15 amino acids long.

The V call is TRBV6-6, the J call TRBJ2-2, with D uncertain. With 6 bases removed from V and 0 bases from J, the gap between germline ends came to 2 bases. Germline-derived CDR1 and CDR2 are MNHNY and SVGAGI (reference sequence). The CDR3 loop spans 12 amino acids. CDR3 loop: CASSTNTGELFF. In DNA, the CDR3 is TGTGCCAGCAGCACGAACACCGGGGAGCTGTTTTTT.

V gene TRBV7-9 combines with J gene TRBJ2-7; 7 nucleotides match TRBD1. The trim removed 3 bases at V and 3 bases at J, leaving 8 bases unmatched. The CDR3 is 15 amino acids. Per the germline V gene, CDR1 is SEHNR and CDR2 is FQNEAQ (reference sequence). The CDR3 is CASSFQGVRFYEQYF. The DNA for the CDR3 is TGTGCCAGCAGCTTTCAGGGGGTTAGGTTCTACGAGCAGTACTTC.

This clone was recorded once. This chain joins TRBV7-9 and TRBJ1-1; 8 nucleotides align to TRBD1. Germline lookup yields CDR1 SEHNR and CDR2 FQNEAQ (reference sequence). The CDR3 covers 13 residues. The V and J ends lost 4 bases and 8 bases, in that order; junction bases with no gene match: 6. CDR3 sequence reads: CASSYDRGWEAFF. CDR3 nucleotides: TGTGCCAGCAGCTACGACAGGGGCTGGGAAGCTTTCTTT.

The CDR3 loop is CASSQDGRFDTEAFF. The DNA for the CDR3 is TGTGCCAGCAGCCAAGACGGGAGGTTTGACACTGAAGCTTTCTTT. The V and J genes are TRBV4-2 and TRBJ1-1; unclear D gene. Trimming shortened V by 0 bases and J by 3 bases, and 11 bases separated the two germline ends. CDR3 length: 15 amino acids. The V gene's germline CDR1 is LGHNA and CDR2 YNFKEQ.

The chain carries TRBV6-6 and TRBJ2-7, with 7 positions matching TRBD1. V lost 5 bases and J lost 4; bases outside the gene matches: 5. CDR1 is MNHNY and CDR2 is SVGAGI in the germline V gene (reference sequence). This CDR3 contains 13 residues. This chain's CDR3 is CASSRDSLYEQYF. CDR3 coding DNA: TGTGCCAGCAGTCGGGACAGCCTTTACGAGCAGTACTTC.

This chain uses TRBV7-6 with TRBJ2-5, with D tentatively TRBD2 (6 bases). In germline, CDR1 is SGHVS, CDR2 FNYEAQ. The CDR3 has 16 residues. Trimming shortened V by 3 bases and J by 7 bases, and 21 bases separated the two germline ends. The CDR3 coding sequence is TGTGCCAGCAGCTTGGGAGGCTCCGCCGGGGGTGGGACCCAGTACTTC. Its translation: CASSLGGSAGGGTQYF.

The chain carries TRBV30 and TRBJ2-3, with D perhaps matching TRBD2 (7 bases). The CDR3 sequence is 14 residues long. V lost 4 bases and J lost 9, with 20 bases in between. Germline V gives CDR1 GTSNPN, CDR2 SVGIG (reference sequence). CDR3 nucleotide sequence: TGTGCCTGGAATGAAGGGCGGGGGCTAGACACGCAGTATTTT. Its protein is CAWNEGRGLDTQYF.

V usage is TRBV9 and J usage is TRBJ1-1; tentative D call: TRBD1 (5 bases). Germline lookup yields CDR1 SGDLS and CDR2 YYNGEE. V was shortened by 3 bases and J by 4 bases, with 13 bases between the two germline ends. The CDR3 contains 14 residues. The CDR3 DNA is TGTGCCAGCAGCGCCTGGGGGGATGTCACTGAAGCTTTCTTT. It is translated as CASSAWGDVTEAFF.

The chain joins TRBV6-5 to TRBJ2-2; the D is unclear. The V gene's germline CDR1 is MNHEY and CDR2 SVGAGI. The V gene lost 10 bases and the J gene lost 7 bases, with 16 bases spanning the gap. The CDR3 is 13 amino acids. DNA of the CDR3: TGTGCCACCGCCGTCCTTTCTAACGGGGAGCTGTTTTTT. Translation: CATAVLSNGELFF.